The sequence of this T cell receptor beta chain was determined in a study of CD8 T cells in Susac syndrome. From blood CD8+ and CD4+ T cells, TCR beta sequences were generated. Both CD4+ and CD8+ T cells were negatively isolated, and TEMRA cells underwent FACS enrichment. Reverse transcription of roughly 0.5 to 1 ug RNA was performed with random hexamers. Multiplex immunoSEQ PCR targeted 54 Vbeta and 13 Jbeta TCR beta segments. TCRdb independently ran MiXCR on the immunoSEQ multiplex PCR reads; one entry per CDR3 protein. The sample comprises about 130,000 distinct CDR3 sequences, about 94% of which are singletons, and approximately 0.12% rests with the top ten. Germline CDR1 reads DFQATT; CDR2 reads SNEGSKA (reference sequence). This CDR3 spans 13 amino acids. Trimming took 3 bases from V and 0 from J, leaving 3 bases between them.

Material for sequencing was CD4+ T cells from PBMCs. The chain is built from TRBV20-1 and TRBJ2-6; no firm D call. This clonotype was obtained from a human donor with multiple sclerosis. CDR3 bases: TGCAGTGCTAGCCGCTCTGGGGCCAACGTCCTGACTTTC. This encodes CSASRSGANVLTF.